The entry that follows covers one TCR beta chain sequence. This entry belongs to a study of control samples from healthy donors and cancer patients. Data came from immunoSEQ multiplex PCR; TCRdb stores just in-frame clones and leaves some out. Among about 120,000 clones, around 89% were seen once, and the ten largest hold 30% to 40%. The CDR3 runs 16 residues. Looked up from germline, CDR1 is MNHNS and CDR2 is SASEGT. After removal of 4 bases from V and 6 bases from J, the junction contained 11 bases not matched to a gene. The J gene is TRBJ1-5, the V gene TRBV6-1, with 8 bases fitting TRBD1. Sequencing was done on a sample of blood. The sequence was collected from a man between 50 and 59 years old in good health. Here the CDR3 DNA reads TGTGCCAGCAGTGGGACAGGGTTGAGTGTGGGTCAGCCCCAGCATTTT. Protein sequence: CASSGTGLSVGQPQHF.